This T cell receptor (beta chain) was observed in a study of tumor-infiltrating lymphocytes in primary liver carcinoma. Study background: Tumors measured 4.2 to 10 cm and were stage T1-T3 N0M0.

The study, taken as a whole, reports: Tumor-blood pairs (like tumor-adjacent pairs) overlapped less than tumor region pairs did. No more than about 8-24% of top clones could be seen in all five tumor regions. Blood trailed tumors significantly in top-250-clone fraction (p = 0.039).

Germline-derived CDR1 and CDR2 are SGHTS and YDEGEE. This CDR3 region has 14 residues. From approximately 490 ng total RNA, TCR beta cDNA was generated with a primer in the constant region. Three nested multiplex PCR rounds, a slightly modified ARM-PCR method, built the TCR beta libraries. The study ran its first two PCR rounds for roughly 10 cycles each, using TRBV1-TRBV30 forward primers and a C-beta reverse primer. One entry per CDR3 protein, called by TCRdb with MiXCR from the multiplex PCR reads. The profile shows fewer than 110,000 distinct CDR3 sequences, about two thirds of them singletons. Investigators took RNA and DNA out together from roughly 18-30 mg of unsorted bulk tissue. A word on this clonotype: No antigen is known for it. A much larger clonotype is one base distant, so this may be a read error.

The sequence came from an older woman with primary liver carcinoma and hepatitis B virus infection. The genes are TRBV5-8 and TRBJ1-4, with 7 bases identical to TRBD1. The source material was liver tumor tissue from sampling region 2. The subset here: tumor region T2, inferior pole. CDR3 DNA sequence: TGTGCCAGCAGCTTCGACAGGGTTAATGAAAAACTGCTTTTT. Protein sequence: CASSFDRVNEKLLF.